The 2 T cell receptor beta chains below come from one sample, sequenced in a study of OX40 agonist ivuxolimab in advanced cancers. Sequencing was performed with immunoSEQ multiplex PCR; in TCRdb, only in-frame clones are kept and a portion is missing. The table has approximately 76,000 clones, around nine tenths seen once; the top ten hold 13%. Sequencing used CD4+ or CD8+ T cells sorted from blood, obtained in a trial of the OX40 agonist ivuxolimab. All receptors come from an adult with an advanced solid tumor such as melanoma, head and neck, liver or kidney cancer.

This chain links TRBV28 with TRBJ2-7; a weak D match, TRBD1 (5 bases). Germline CDR1 MDHEN, CDR2 SYDVKM. This CDR3 is 12 amino acids long. The germline V and J ends were trimmed by 5 bases and 4 bases, with 9 bases remaining between them. The CDR3 here is CASSLQGYEQYF. In nucleotides, the CDR3 is TGTGCCAGCAGTCTCCAGGGTTACGAGCAGTACTTC.

The rearrangement joins TRBV7-9 to TRBJ2-3; D perhaps matches TRBD2 (5 bases). V was trimmed by 5 bases and J by 0 bases, leaving 12 bases between them. There are 15 residues in the CDR3. Germline V gene data show CDR1 as SEHNR and CDR2 as FQNEAQ (reference sequence). CDR3 loop: CASSAGGRSTDTQYF. For the CDR3, the DNA is TGTGCCAGCAGCGCCGGAGGACGGAGCACAGATACGCAGTATTTT.